One T cell receptor beta chain is described in this entry. This sample is drawn from a study of control samples from healthy donors and cancer patients. This CDR3 contains 15 residues. The V gene end was trimmed by 6 bases and the J gene end by 4 bases; junction bases not matched to a gene: 7. Germline lookup yields CDR1 SNHLY and CDR2 FYNNEI. The repertoire was sequenced with immunoSEQ multiplex PCR; TCRdb's copy has only in-frame clones and lacks some. Of roughly 55,000 clones in the sample, approximately 85% are singletons; the top ten hold approximately 3.4%. The source is a man aged 45 to 65 in good health. The sequenced material came from blood. The chain joins TRBV2 to TRBJ2-3; 10 positions agree with TRBD2. DNA for the CDR3: TGTGCCAGCAGGGTGCTAGCGGGAGCGTCAGATACGCAGTATTTT. Amino acids: CASRVLAGASDTQYF.